The 7 T cell receptor beta chains below come from one sample, sequenced in a study of blood T cell repertoires in COVID-19. Generated by immunoSEQ multiplex PCR, the TCRdb table keeps only in-frame clones and is missing some. This sample has fewer than 70,000 clones, with approximately 85% found just once. Sequencing used peripheral blood. These receptors all come from a man aged 45 to 65 with acute or convalescent COVID-19.

The chain has TRBV6-5 and TRBJ1-3; D is ambiguous. Germline assignment: CDR1 MNHEY and CDR2 SVGAGI. Trimming removed 3 bases at V and 0 bases at J, with 9 bases between. The length of the CDR3 is 15 residues. CDR3 nucleotide sequence: TGTGCCAGCAGTTATGGAGATAGCTCTGGAAACACCATATATTTT. It encodes CASSYGDSSGNTIYF.

This clone has just a few counts. V gene TRBV7-6 combines with J gene TRBJ2-5; 13 positions agree with TRBD2. The length of the CDR3 is 17 residues. J was trimmed by 1 base and V by 4 bases; bases with no gene match: 6. Per germline, CDR1 SGHVS and CDR2 FNYEAQ. CDR3 DNA sequence: TGTGCCAGCAGCTCCCCGACTAGCGGGGGGTCCCAAGAGACCCAGTACTTC. Translation: CASSSPTSGGSQETQYF.

V usage is TRBV19 and J usage is TRBJ1-1; D not certain. The V and J ends lost 1 base and 0 bases respectively, with 12 bases between them. Germline assignment: CDR1 LNHDA and CDR2 SQIVND (reference sequence). The CDR3 totals 16 residues. CDR3 residues: CASSIGVDGVNTEAFF. Here the CDR3 DNA reads TGTGCCAGTAGTATAGGGGTCGATGGAGTGAACACTGAAGCTTTCTTT.

The gene calls are TRBV5-5 and TRBJ1-1, with TRBD1 identical over 7 bases. V lost 4 bases and J lost 8; bases outside the gene matches: 14. CDR1 and CDR2 (germline): SGHKS, YYEKEE (reference sequence). This CDR3 spans 15 amino acids. DNA for the CDR3: TGTGCCAGCAGCACCAAGGGGACAGTCACTACCGAAGCTTTCTTT. Translated: CASSTKGTVTTEAFF. The full variable domain, rest sourced from reference TRBV5-5 and TRBJ1-1, is DAGVTQSPTHLIKTRGQQVTLRCSPISGHKSVSWYQQVLGQGPQFIFQYYEKEERGRGNFPDRFSARQFPNYSSELNVNALLLGDSALYLCASSTKGTVTTEAFFGQGTRLTVV.

The genes are TRBV12-5 and TRBJ2-3, with 8 bases identical to TRBD1. This CDR3 has 16 amino acids. Germline V lookup: CDR1 LGHNT, CDR2 FRNRAP. Losses at the gene ends were 6 bases for V and 3 bases for J; bases not matched to a gene: 11. The CDR3: CASGAAGRGLTDTQYF. The CDR3, as DNA: TGTGCTAGTGGCGCCGCCGGCAGGGGGCTAACAGATACGCAGTATTTT. The whole variable domain, remainder taken from reference TRBV12-5 and TRBJ2-3, is DARVTQTPRHKVTEMGQEVTMRCQPILGHNTVFWYRQTMMQGLELLAYFRNRAPLDDSGMPKDRFSAEMPDATLATLKIQPSEPRDSAVYFCASGAAGRGLTDTQYFGPGTRLTVL.

The CDR3 loop reads CASSRGADTDTQYF. The CDR3, as DNA: TGTGCCAGCTCCCGGGGGGCTGACACAGATACGCAGTATTTT. V gene TRBV6-6 combines with J gene TRBJ2-3; D is possibly TRBD2 (7 bases). Per the germline V gene, CDR1 is MNHNY and CDR2 is SVGAGI (reference sequence). CDR3 length equals 14 residues. V lost 8 bases and J 2 bases, leaving 14 bases between the germline ends.

The chain couples TRBV9 to TRBJ1-2; no firm D call. The CDR3 covers 14 residues. Per the germline V gene, CDR1 is SGDLS and CDR2 is YYNGEE. V gave up 2 bases and J gave up 6 bases, with 14 bases separating them. DNA of the CDR3: TGTGCCAGCAGCGTTGCCTTAGAAGGAGATGGCTACACCTTC. Protein sequence: CASSVALEGDGYTF.